This entry lists 4 T cell receptor beta chains sequenced from one sample in a study of T cell responses to AZD1222 COVID-19 vaccine. This table comes from immunoSEQ multiplex PCR, and its TCRdb copy is limited to in-frame clones, with some not included. This sample carries tens of thousands of clones, 80% of them seen once, and the ten largest clones take about 46%. The source material was peripheral blood, sampled 28 days after the second AZD1222 dose. Receptors were obtained from an adult who received the AZD1222 COVID-19 vaccine.

The chain employs TRBV12-3 or TRBV12-4 and TRBJ2-3; D is undetermined. This CDR3 has 11 residues. V was clipped by 3 bases and J by 8 bases, with 6 bases between them. The CDR3 DNA reads as TGTGCCAGCAGTTTTCTCGGTACGCAGTATTTT. Amino acid sequence: CASSFLGTQYF.

V gene TRBV4-1 combines with J gene TRBJ2-2; D possibly corresponds to TRBD2 (5 bases). Germline CDR1 and CDR2: MGHRA and YSYEKL. This CDR3 contains 16 residues. V lost 4 bases and J lost 5, with 17 bases in between. The CDR3 protein is CASSPPDRGGTGELFF. The CDR3, as DNA: TGCGCCAGCAGCCCACCAGACCGGGGTGGTACCGGGGAGCTGTTTTTT.

This clone was detected once. The V call is TRBV6-1, the J call TRBJ2-7; 9 bases are a match to TRBD2. V lost 3 bases, J lost 0 bases, and 6 bases stayed unmatched. Per germline, CDR1 MNHNS and CDR2 SASEGT. This CDR3 has 16 amino acids. CDR3 nucleotide sequence: TGTGCCAGCAGTGACGAAGCGGGAGGATTCTCCTACGAGCAGTACTTC. Its protein product is CASSDEAGGFSYEQYF.

V gene TRBV5-6 combines with J gene TRBJ2-1; 7 positions agree with TRBD1. Germline CDR1 is SGHDT and CDR2 is YYEEEE. The CDR3 consists of 13 residues. With 4 bases clipped from V and 6 bases from J, the junction kept 4 bases outside the gene matches. CDR3 loop: CASSTAGGNEQFF. The DNA of the CDR3 is TGTGCCAGCAGCACGGCAGGGGGCAATGAGCAGTTCTTC.